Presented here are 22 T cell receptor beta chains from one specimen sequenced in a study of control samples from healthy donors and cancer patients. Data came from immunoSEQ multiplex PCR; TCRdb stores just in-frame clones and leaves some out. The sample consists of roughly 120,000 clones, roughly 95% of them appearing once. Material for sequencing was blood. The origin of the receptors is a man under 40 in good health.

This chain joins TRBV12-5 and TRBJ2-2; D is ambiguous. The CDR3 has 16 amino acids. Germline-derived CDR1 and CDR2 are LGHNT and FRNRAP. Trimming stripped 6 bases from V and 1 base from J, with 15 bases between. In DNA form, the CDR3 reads TGTGCTAGTGGCCCCGGCAGACCGATGAACACCGGGGAGCTGTTTTTT. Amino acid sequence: CASGPGRPMNTGELFF.

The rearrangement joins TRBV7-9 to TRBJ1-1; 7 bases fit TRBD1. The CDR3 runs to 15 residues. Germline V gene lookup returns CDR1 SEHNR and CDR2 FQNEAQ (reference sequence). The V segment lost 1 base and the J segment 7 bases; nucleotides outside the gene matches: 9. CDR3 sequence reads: CASSLGVGGDSEAFF. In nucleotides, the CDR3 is TGTGCCAGCAGCTTAGGCGTAGGGGGGGACAGTGAAGCTTTCTTT.

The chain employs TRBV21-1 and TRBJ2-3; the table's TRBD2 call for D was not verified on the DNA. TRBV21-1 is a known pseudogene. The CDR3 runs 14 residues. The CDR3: CASSKAPGSDTQYF. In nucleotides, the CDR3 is TGTGCCAGCAGCAAAGCCCCGGGATCGGATACGCAGTATTTT.

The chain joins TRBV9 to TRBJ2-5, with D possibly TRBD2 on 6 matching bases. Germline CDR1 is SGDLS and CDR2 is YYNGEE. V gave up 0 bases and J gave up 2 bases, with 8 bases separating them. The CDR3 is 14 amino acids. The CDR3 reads CASSVGAGQETQYF. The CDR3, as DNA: TGTGCCAGCAGCGTAGGGGCGGGGCAAGAGACCCAGTACTTC.

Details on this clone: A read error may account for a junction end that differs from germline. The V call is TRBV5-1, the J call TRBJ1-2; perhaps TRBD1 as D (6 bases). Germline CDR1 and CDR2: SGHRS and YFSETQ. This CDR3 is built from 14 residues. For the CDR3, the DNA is TGCGCCAGCAGCCCGGACAGTCTGAACTCTGGCTACACCTTC. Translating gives CASSPDSLNSGYTF.

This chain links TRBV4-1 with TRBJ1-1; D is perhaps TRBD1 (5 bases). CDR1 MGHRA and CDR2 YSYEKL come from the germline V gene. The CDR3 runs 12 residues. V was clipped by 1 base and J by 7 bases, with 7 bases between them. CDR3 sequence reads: CASSQAGFEAFF. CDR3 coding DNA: TGCGCCAGCAGCCAAGCAGGGTTTGAAGCTTTCTTT.

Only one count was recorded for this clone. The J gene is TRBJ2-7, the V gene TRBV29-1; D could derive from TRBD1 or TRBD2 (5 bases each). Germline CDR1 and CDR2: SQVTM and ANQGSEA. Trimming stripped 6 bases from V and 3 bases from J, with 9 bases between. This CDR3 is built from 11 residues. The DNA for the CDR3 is TGCAGCGTGGGGGATCTCTACGAGCAGTACTTC. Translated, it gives CSVGDLYEQYF.

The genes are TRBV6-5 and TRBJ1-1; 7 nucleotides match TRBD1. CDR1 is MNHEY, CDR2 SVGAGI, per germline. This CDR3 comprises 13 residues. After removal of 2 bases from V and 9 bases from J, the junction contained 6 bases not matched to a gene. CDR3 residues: CASSYATGVQAFF. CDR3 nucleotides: TGTGCCAGCAGTTACGCCACAGGGGTTCAAGCTTTCTTT.

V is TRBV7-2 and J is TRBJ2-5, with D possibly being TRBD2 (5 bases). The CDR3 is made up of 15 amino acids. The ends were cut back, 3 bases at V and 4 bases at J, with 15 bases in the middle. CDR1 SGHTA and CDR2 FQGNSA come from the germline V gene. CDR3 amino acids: CASSFVGDRGETQYF. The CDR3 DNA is TGTGCCAGCAGCTTTGTTGGGGATCGGGGAGAGACCCAGTACTTC.

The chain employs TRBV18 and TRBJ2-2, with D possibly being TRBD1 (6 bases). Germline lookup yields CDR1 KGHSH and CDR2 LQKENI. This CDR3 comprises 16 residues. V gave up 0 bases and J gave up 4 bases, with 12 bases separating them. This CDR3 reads CASSPPAGASTGELFF. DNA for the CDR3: TGTGCCAGCTCACCACCGGCAGGGGCGAGCACCGGGGAGCTGTTTTTT.

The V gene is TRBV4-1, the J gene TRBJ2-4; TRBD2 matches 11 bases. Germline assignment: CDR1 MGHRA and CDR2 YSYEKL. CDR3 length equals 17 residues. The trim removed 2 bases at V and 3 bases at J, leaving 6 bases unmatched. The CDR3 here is CASSQSTSGEVKNIQYF. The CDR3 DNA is TGCGCCAGCAGCCAATCGACTAGCGGGGAGGTCAAAAACATTCAGTACTTC.

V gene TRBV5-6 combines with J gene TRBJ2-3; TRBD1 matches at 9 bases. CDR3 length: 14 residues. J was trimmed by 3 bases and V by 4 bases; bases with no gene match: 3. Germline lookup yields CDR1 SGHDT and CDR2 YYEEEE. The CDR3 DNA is TGTGCCAGCAGCCTGGACAGGGGAACAGATACGCAGTATTTT. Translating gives CASSLDRGTDTQYF.

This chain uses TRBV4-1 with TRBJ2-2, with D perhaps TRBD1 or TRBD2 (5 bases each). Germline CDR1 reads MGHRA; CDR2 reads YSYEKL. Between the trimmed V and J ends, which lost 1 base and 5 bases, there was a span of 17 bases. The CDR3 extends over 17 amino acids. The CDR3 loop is CASSQGGGTQRTGELFF. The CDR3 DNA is TGCGCCAGCAGCCAAGGAGGTGGGACCCAGAGGACCGGGGAGCTGTTTTTT.

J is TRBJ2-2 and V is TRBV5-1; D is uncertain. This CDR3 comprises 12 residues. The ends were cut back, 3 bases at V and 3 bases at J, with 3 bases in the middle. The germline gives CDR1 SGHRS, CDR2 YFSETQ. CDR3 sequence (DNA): TGCGCCAGCAGCTGGGACACCGGGGAGCTGTTTTTT. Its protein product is CASSWDTGELFF.

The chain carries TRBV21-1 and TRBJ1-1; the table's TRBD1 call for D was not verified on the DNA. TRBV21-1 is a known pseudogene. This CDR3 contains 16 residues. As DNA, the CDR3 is TGTGCCAGCAGCAAAGGTTCAGGGGGCATGTGCACTGAAGCTTTCTTT. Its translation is CASSKGSGGMCTEAFF.

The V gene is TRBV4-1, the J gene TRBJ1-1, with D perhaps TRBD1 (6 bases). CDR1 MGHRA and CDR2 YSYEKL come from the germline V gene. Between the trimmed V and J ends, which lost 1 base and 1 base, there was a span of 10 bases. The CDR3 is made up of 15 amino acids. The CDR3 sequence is CASSQVGGANTEAFF. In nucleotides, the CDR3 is TGCGCCAGCAGCCAAGTCGGGGGGGCGAACACTGAAGCTTTCTTT.

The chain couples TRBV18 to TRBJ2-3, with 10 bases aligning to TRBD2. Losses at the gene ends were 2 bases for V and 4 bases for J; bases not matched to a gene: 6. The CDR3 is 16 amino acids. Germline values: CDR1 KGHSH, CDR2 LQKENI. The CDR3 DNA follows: TGTGCCAGCTCACCAGGGCTAGCGGGGGTCGCAGATACGCAGTATTTT. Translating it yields CASSPGLAGVADTQYF.

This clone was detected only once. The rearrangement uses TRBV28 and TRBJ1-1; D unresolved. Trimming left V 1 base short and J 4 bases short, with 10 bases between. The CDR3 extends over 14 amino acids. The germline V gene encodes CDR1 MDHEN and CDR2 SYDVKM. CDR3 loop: CASSLLGLGTEAFF. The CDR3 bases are TGTGCCAGCAGTTTATTGGGGTTAGGCACTGAAGCTTTCTTT.

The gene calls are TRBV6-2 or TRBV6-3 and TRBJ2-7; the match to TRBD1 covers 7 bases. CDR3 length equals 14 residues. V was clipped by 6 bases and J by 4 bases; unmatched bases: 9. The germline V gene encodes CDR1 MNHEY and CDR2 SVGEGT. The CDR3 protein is CASSTWGTEYEQYF. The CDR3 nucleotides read TGTGCCAGCAGCACGTGGGGGACAGAATACGAGCAGTACTTC.

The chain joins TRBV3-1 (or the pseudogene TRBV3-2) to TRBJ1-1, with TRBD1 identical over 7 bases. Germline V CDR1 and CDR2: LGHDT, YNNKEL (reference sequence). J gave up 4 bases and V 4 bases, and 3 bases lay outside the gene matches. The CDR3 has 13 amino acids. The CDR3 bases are TGTGCCAGCAGCCGAGGACAGGTCACTGAAGCTTTCTTT. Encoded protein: CASSRGQVTEAFF.

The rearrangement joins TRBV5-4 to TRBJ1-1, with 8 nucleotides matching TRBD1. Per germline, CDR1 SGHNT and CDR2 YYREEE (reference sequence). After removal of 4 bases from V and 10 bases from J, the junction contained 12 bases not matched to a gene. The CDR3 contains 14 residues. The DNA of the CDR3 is TGTGCCAGCAGCCCAGGGGGCCGGGAGCGGGGAGCTTTCTTT. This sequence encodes CASSPGGRERGAFF.

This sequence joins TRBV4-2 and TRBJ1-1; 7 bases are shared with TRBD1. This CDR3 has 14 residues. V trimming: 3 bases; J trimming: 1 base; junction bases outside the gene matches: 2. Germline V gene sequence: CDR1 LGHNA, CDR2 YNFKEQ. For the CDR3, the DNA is TGTGCCAGCAGCCAGGGGACAGAGAACACTGAAGCTTTCTTT. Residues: CASSQGTENTEAFF.